A selection of T cell receptor beta chains follows, all from one sample in a study of a mutant IDH1 vaccine in newly diagnosed glioma. Only in-frame clones appear in the TCRdb table, and some are missing; sequencing was by immunoSEQ multiplex PCR. The table includes over 30,000 clones, around 79% detected once. Their recognized antigens are unknown. Sequenced here: PBMCs, sampled from a glioma patient whose treatment included an IDH1 peptide vaccine. These receptors were taken from a woman aged 30 to 39 with glioma. Some clones in this sample may be carry-over from other donors' samples. Each CDR3 is given with its conserved first and last residue. Each record gives: CDR3 protein, CDR3 DNA, V gene, clone size, J gene, D gene. A D gene is named only where the DNA matches it firmly. Where a row states a size, it is once, few, many or the class of an expanded clone; other rows omit it.

CASSLARPDEAFF,TGTGCCAGCAGCTTGGCCCGGCCGGACGAAGCTTTCTTT,TRBV5-6,-,TRBJ1-1,-
CASSFKGGYGYTF,TGTGCCAGCAGCTTCAAGGGGGGCTATGGCTACACCTTC,TRBV5-4,-,TRBJ1-2,-
CAWKGSRLAGRETQYF,TGTGCCTGGAAGGGATCTAGGCTAGCGGGAAGGGAGACCCAGTACTTC,TRBV30,-,TRBJ2-5,TRBD2
CASSYSVEGVREQYF,TGTGCCAGCAGTTACTCGGTGGAGGGAGTACGCGAGCAGTACTTC,TRBV6-5,-,TRBJ2-7,-
CASSYRHGDGYTF,TGTGCCAGCAGTTACAGGCACGGGGATGGCTACACCTTC,TRBV6-6,-,TRBJ1-2,-
CASSQDGGRINEKLFF,TGTGCCAGCAGCCAAGATGGGGGGCGGATTAATGAAAAACTGTTTTTT,TRBV14,-,TRBJ1-4,-
CSVERGLNTEAFF,TGCAGCGTTGAAAGGGGGCTGAACACTGAAGCTTTCTTT,TRBV29-1,few,TRBJ1-1,TRBD1
CASALYRQETQYF,TGTGCCAGCGCCCTCTACCGCCAAGAGACCCAGTACTTC,TRBV27,-,TRBJ2-5,-
CASRRQGSNQPQHF,TGTGCCAGCCGTAGGCAGGGTAGCAATCAGCCCCAGCATTTT,TRBV28,-,TRBJ1-5,-
CASTPGRRWETQYF,TGTGCCAGTACGCCCGGAAGGAGATGGGAGACCCAGTACTTC,TRBV19,-,TRBJ2-5,-
CASSGTGDEKLFF,TGTGCCAGCAGTGGGACAGGGGATGAAAAACTGTTTTTT,TRBV27,-,TRBJ1-4,TRBD1
CASSHQGARIYEQYF,TGTGCCAGCAGCCACCAGGGGGCGCGTATTTACGAGCAGTACTTC,TRBV11-2,-,TRBJ2-7,TRBD1
CASSPAGWLNTEAFF,TGTGCCAGCAGTCCCGCCGGCTGGTTGAACACTGAAGCTTTCTTT,TRBV6-1,few,TRBJ1-1,-
CASSPKENSWGEQYF,TGTGCCAGCAGCCCCAAGGAGAACAGTTGGGGGGAGCAGTACTTC,TRBV14,-,TRBJ2-7,-
CASSPGLGGGYEQYF,TGTGCCAGCAGCCCCGGACTGGGGGGGGGTTACGAGCAGTACTTC,TRBV11-3,-,TRBJ2-7,TRBD2
CASSPGVDNQPQHF,TGTGCCAGCAGCCCAGGGGTGGACAATCAGCCCCAGCATTTT,TRBV11-2,few,TRBJ1-5,-
CASSLAAGGLSYEQYF,TGTGCCAGCAGCTTAGCGGCAGGGGGCCTCTCCTACGAGCAGTACTTC,TRBV7-8,-,TRBJ2-7,TRBD1
CASSSISGATGELFF,TGTGCCAGCAGCAGTATTAGCGGGGCAACCGGGGAGCTGTTTTTT,TRBV7-8,-,TRBJ2-2,TRBD2
CASSLSNTGELFF,TGTGCCAGCAGCTTGTCGAACACCGGGGAGCTGTTTTTT,TRBV7-6,once,TRBJ2-2,-
CAWADGTYGYTF,TGTGCCTGGGCGGACGGAACCTATGGCTACACCTTC,TRBV30,-,TRBJ1-2,-
CASSIVSGRRNTEAFF,TGTGCCAGTAGTATAGTTTCGGGGAGGAGGAACACTGAAGCTTTCTTT,TRBV19,-,TRBJ1-1,-
CASSEYRQGDIQYF,TGTGCCAGCAGTGAATACCGTCAGGGTGACATTCAGTACTTC,TRBV2,-,TRBJ2-4,-
CASSFRLGAYNEQFF,TGTGCCAGCAGCTTCCGACTAGGGGCCTACAATGAGCAGTTCTTC,TRBV7-3,-,TRBJ2-1,-
CASSNPFAGGQETQYF,TGTGCCAGTAGTAACCCCTTCGCGGGAGGCCAAGAGACCCAGTACTTC,TRBV19,-,TRBJ2-5,TRBD2
CASREEGGQNTIYF,TGTGCCAGCCGCGAAGAGGGGGGGCAAAACACCATATATTTT,TRBV7-9,-,TRBJ1-3,-
CASRRRENTEAFF,TGTGCCAGCAGGCGCAGGGAAAACACTGAAGCTTTCTTT,TRBV2,few,TRBJ1-1,-
CASSSSGIGYEQYF,TGTGCCAGCAGCTCCTCTGGAATCGGCTACGAGCAGTACTTC,TRBV5-5,-,TRBJ2-7,-
CASRQGIGANVLTF,TGTGCCAGCAGGCAGGGGATTGGGGCCAACGTCCTGACTTTC,TRBV5-4,few,TRBJ2-6,-
CASSFPGDYGYTF,TGTGCCAGCAGCTTTCCCGGCGACTATGGCTACACCTTC,TRBV5-5,few,TRBJ1-2,-
CASSRGETQETQYF,TGTGCCAGCAGTAGGGGGGAGACACAAGAGACCCAGTACTTC,TRBV7-2,-,TRBJ2-5,-
CASSLPMNTQYF,TGTGCCAGCAGCCTACCAATGAATACGCAGTATTTT,TRBV11-3,-,TRBJ2-3,-
CASSPSAQETQYF,TGTGCCAGCAGCCCGAGCGCCCAAGAGACCCAGTACTTC,TRBV4-2,-,TRBJ2-5,-
CAWSRVWINEKLFF,TGTGCCTGGAGTAGGGTATGGATAAATGAAAAACTGTTTTTT,TRBV30,few,TRBJ1-4,-
CATRQGTEETQYF,TGTGCCACCCGACAGGGAACGGAGGAGACCCAGTACTTC,TRBV10-3,once,TRBJ2-5,TRBD1
CATRQGSQTQYF,TGTGCCACCCGACAGGGATCGCAGACCCAGTACTTC,TRBV2,-,TRBJ2-5,TRBD1
CASSFGPPLAKNIQYF,TGTGCCAGCAGCTTCGGACCCCCATTGGCCAAAAACATTCAGTACTTC,TRBV7-8,-,TRBJ2-4,-
CASRTDREETQYF,TGTGCCAGCAGGACGGACAGGGAAGAGACCCAGTACTTC,TRBV25-1,-,TRBJ2-5,TRBD1
CASSYEETQYF,TGTGCCAGCAGTTACGAAGAGACCCAGTACTTC,TRBV6-5,-,TRBJ2-5,-
CSVEDRRFNYGYTF,TGCAGCGTTGAAGATCGAAGATTTAACTATGGCTACACCTTC,TRBV29-1,-,TRBJ1-2,-
CASSLARGRQGVGYGYTF,TGTGCCAGCAGCTTAGCCCGTGGCAGACAGGGGGTAGGCTATGGCTACACCTTC,TRBV7-2,-,TRBJ1-2,TRBD1
CASSLTPLLETGELFF,TGTGCCAGCAGCTTAACCCCACTCCTAGAGACCGGGGAGCTGTTTTTT,TRBV13,-,TRBJ2-2,-
CASGTTGASSYEQYF,TGTGCCAGCGGGACGACAGGGGCGTCCTCCTACGAGCAGTACTTC,TRBV28,-,TRBJ2-7,TRBD1
CASSQTSGSYNEQFF,TGTGCCAGTTCCCAGACTAGCGGGAGCTACAATGAGCAGTTCTTC,TRBV19,medium-sized,TRBJ2-1,TRBD2
CASSYWDNTEAFF,TGTGCCAGCAGTTACTGGGACAACACTGAAGCTTTCTTT,TRBV6-5,-,TRBJ1-1,-
CASPPGGPNTEAFF,TGCGCCAGCCCTCCAGGGGGCCCGAACACTGAAGCTTTCTTT,TRBV5-1,few,TRBJ1-1,TRBD1
CASSPLRRDRGNTGELFF,TGTGCCAGCAGCCCCCTAAGGCGGGACAGGGGGAACACCGGGGAGCTGTTTTTT,TRBV11-2,-,TRBJ2-2,TRBD1
CSAEHNYEQYF,TGCAGTGCTGAACACAACTACGAGCAGTACTTC,TRBV20-1,-,TRBJ2-7,-
CATSRASEEQYF,TGTGCCACCAGCAGAGCTTCAGAAGAGCAGTACTTC,TRBV15,-,TRBJ2-7,-
CASSHRDRAAGEQYF,TGCGCCAGCAGCCATCGGGACAGGGCGGCGGGTGAGCAGTACTTC,TRBV4-1,-,TRBJ2-7,TRBD1
CASRRYRGNGGYTF,TGTGCCAGCAGAAGGTACCGGGGGAACGGGGGCTACACCTTC,TRBV6-1,-,TRBJ1-2,-
CAISSQGRTEAFF,TGTGCCATCAGTTCGCAGGGAAGGACTGAAGCTTTCTTT,TRBV10-3,few,TRBJ1-1,-